This T cell receptor (beta chain) was found in a study of blood T cell repertoires in COVID-19. Across the whole study: The study drew acute and convalescent COVID-19 samples from the United States, Italy and Spain. PBMCs, B-cell-depleted T cells, or T cells provided the cDNA or gDNA that made up the material.

The CDR3 length is 16 residues. The V and J ends lost 1 base and 3 bases, in that order; junction bases with no gene match: 5. The germline V gene encodes CDR1 MGHRA and CDR2 YSYEKL. How the authors handled the data: Reference gene primer amplification gave nucleated cell count estimates. The assay was immunoSEQ multiplex PCR, and TCRdb's table has in-frame clones only and misses some. V and J calls and clone size are given by that table; D and trimming were obtained from the DNA. The table shows about 42,000 clones, with 85% to 90% occurring only once. This chain links TRBV4-1 with TRBJ2-7; 11 bases are a match to TRBD1. Sequencing was performed on peripheral blood. The receptor was derived from a man aged 25-40 years with active or convalescent COVID-19. The CDR3 is CASSQGRGTGGYEQYF. DNA for the CDR3: TGCGCCAGCAGCCAAGGGAGGGGGACAGGGGGCTACGAGCAGTACTTC.